This TCR beta chain stems from a study of cytomegalovirus exposure and HLA in healthy donors (dated by TCRdb to about 2017). Broadly, across the study: A later analysis indicated that the 110 or so validation repertoires were generated on the platform also employed for the 600 to 750 repertoires of the first cohort. The study aimed to test whether cataloging public T cell receptors could reveal signatures of past pathogen exposure. A separate validation cohort of about 110 different subjects was used in addition to the roughly 720-subject first cohort. High-throughput TCR immunosequencing, statistical association of individual TCRs with disease status, and machine learning were combined to predict cytomegalovirus infection status.

After removal of 6 bases from V and 4 bases from J, the junction retains 9 bases not matched to a gene. Reading from cysteine to phenylalanine, the CDR3 counts 15 amino acids. Just CDR3 DNA is preserved here, 45 bases in frame from base 1. The germline V gene sets CDR1 to SGDLS and CDR2 to YYNGEE. Library preparation used the immunoSEQ multiplex PCR assay. The study's processing was this. A statistical classification framework was built for diagnosing cytomegalovirus status from the catalog of TCR beta chain sequences. This is the immuneACCESS table as TCRdb keeps it, with only in-frame sequences that have V and J called. A part of the clones is gone; compared with another copy, unresolved V genes explain less than half, and the rest is unexplained. That table furnishes V, J and clone size, whereas the DNA furnished D and trimming. Here the sample has about 160,000 clones; roughly 95% occur a single time. Of the sample, about 0.94% falls within the top ten clones.

This clone has a single count. The antigen it binds to is not known. The record has no base qualities; no much larger clone is one base away. Overall results and qualifications from the work: A total of around 150 TCR beta chains were listed by the study as associated with cytomegalovirus. According to the authors, the approach could potentially be generalized to other disease states and immunological phenotypes. In vitro tests confirmed that a few of the cytomegalovirus-associated TCR beta chains recognize cytomegalovirus antigens. The classifier was reported to diagnose cytomegalovirus status with high specificity and sensitivity in both the original cohort and the validation cohort. Across donors, most TCR sequences were observed very rarely, whereas some public TCRs were present in many individuals. Of the cluster scores, 94% were above 0 in a later analysis, which found that TCRs clustered in the first cohort also tended to co-occur in the 95 to 150 validation repertoires. A later analysis lacked HLA typing for the validation cohort, so it scored co-occurrence in that cohort across all 110 or so repertoires.

Separate from the approximately 700-subject first cohort, the validation cohort of 120 subjects was the group to which the donors belonged. The sequencing input was PBMCs. This sequence originates from a woman under 30 in good health and CMV-seronegative. Rearrangement joined TRBV9 to TRBJ2-1; TRBD2 lines up with 8 middle nucleotides. The encoded CDR3 is CASTRGTSGYNEQFF. The nucleotide sequence reads TGTGCCAGCACCCGCGGAACTAGCGGATACAATGAGCAGTTCTTC.